This T cell receptor beta chain was recorded in a study of OX40 agonist ivuxolimab in advanced cancers. Notes on the study in general: Among patients with partial responses at 0.1-3.0 mg/kg, clonal expansion was among the lowest.

TCRdb's copy holds only in-frame clones and misses some; the assay was immunoSEQ multiplex PCR. The data show about 56,000 clones, around 82% seen once. Regarding this clone: Its antigen is still unknown.

The CDR3 runs to 14 residues. Trimming shortened V by 7 bases and J by 0 bases, and 13 bases separated the two germline ends. Sample: CD4+ or CD8+ T cells sorted from blood, taken in a trial of the OX40 agonist ivuxolimab. V gene TRBV7-1 combines with J gene TRBJ2-7; possibly TRBD2 for D (6 bases). TRBV7-1 is an ORF, with its function uncertain. This receptor was taken from an adult with an advanced solid tumor such as melanoma, head and neck, liver or kidney cancer. The CDR3 bases are TGTGCCAGCACCCTCGGGCGGGGCTCCTACGAGCAGTACTTC. Translated, it gives CASTLGRGSYEQYF.